The sequence of this T cell receptor beta chain was determined in a study of blood T cell repertoires in COVID-19. Study overall: Specimens from acute and convalescent COVID-19 originated in the United States, Italy and Spain. PBMCs, B-cell-depleted T cells, or T cells were the source of the cDNA or gDNA that made up the material.

V lost 5 bases, J lost 9 bases, and 11 bases lay in between. The CDR3 is made up of 12 amino acids. Study processing details: From reference gene primer amplification, estimates of nucleated cell counts were derived. Sequenced by immunoSEQ multiplex PCR; TCRdb stores in-frame clones only, minus some. Clonal size and the V and J genes are those of that table, whereas D and trimming came from the DNA. The top ten clones hold roughly 8.3% of a sample with some 100,000 clones, 88% of them seen once. The sequence was collected from a woman aged 70-85 years with acute or convalescent COVID-19. Material: peripheral blood. The genes are TRBV12-3 or TRBV12-4 and TRBJ2-1; no clear D. The CDR3 sequence: CASSNAVVEQFF. CDR3 bases: TGTGCCAGCAGTAACGCCGTAGTTGAGCAGTTCTTC.